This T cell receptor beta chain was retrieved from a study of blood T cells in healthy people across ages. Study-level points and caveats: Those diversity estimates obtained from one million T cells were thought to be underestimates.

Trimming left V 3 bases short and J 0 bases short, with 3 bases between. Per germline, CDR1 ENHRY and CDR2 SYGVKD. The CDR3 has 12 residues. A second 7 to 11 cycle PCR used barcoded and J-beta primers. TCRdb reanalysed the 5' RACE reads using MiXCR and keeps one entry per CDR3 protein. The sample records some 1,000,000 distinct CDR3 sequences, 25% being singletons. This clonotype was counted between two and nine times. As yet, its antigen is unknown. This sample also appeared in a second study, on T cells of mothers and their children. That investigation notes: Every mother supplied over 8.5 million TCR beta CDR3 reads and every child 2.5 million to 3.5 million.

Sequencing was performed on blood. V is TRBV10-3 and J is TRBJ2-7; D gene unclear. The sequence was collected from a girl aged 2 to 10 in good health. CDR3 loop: CAISDGSYEQYF. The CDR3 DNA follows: TGTGCCATCAGTGACGGCTCCTACGAGCAGTACTTC.